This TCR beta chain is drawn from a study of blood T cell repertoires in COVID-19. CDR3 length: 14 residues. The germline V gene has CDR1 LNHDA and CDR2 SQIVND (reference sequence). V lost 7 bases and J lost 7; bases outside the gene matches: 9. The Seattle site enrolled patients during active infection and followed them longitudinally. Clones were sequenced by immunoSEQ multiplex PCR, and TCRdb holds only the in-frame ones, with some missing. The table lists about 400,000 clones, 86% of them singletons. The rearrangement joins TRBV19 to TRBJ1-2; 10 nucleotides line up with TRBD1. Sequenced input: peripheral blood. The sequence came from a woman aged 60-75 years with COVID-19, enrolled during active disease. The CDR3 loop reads CASNPGQGRSGYTF. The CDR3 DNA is TGTGCCAGTAATCCGGGACAGGGGCGTTCTGGCTACACCTTC.